The clone carrying this T cell receptor (beta chain) was counted only a few times. This sample is part of a study of CD8+ T cells in alopecia areata. After removal of 4 bases from V and 3 bases from J, the junction contained 6 bases not matched to a gene. The germline CDR1 and CDR2 sequences are SGHAT and FQNNGV. This CDR3 spans 15 amino acids. The authors extracted RNA and reverse transcribed it into cDNA as the sequencing template. The method was immunoSEQ multiplex PCR; TCRdb's version includes in-frame clones alone and lacks a portion of them. The sample has about 150,000 clones; about 51% are singletons.

The J gene is TRBJ2-5, the V gene TRBV11-2, with 9 positions matching TRBD1. This clonotype was obtained from a human donor with alopecia areata. The specimen was CD8+ T cells sorted from blood, collected at week 0. The CDR3 loop is CASSSIGQGKETQYF. CDR3 nucleotides: TGTGCCAGCAGCTCAATAGGACAGGGGAAAGAGACCCAGTACTTC.